Listed here are 19 T cell receptor beta chains from one sample, sequenced in a study of identical twins. TCRdb reprocessed the 5' RACE reads with MiXCR, giving one entry per CDR3 protein. The data show 450,000 or so distinct CDR3 sequences, approximately 14% seen once. This same sample was also part of a study on yellow fever vaccine responses in identical twins.

The source material was CD4+ T cells sorted from blood. Receptor source: a young woman in good health.

This clonotype turned up a few times. The V call is TRBV3-1, the J call TRBJ2-1; the match to TRBD1 covers 7 bases. V shed 3 bases and J 0 bases; nucleotides not matched to a gene: 5. The CDR3 is made up of 16 amino acids. CDR1 is LGHDT and CDR2 is YNNKEL in the germline V gene (reference sequence). The CDR3 DNA reads TGTGCCAGCAGCCAGCGCAGGGGGAGCTCCTACAATGAGCAGTTCTTC. Translation: CASSQRRGSSYNEQFF.

This clonotype has a handful of counts. V and J are TRBV6-5 and TRBJ2-7; D possibly corresponds to TRBD2 (7 bases). The germline gives CDR1 MNHEY, CDR2 SVGAGI. The CDR3 consists of 15 residues. The V end was cut by 2 bases, the J end by 1 base, with 12 bases between. CDR3 coding DNA: TGTGCCAGCAGTTACGGGGGGGCGCGATCCTACGAGCAGTACTTC. Its protein product is CASSYGGARSYEQYF.

The gene calls are TRBV4-3 and TRBJ2-1, with D uncertain. Germline CDR1 reads LGHNA; CDR2 reads YSLEER. Trimming shortened V by 0 bases and J by 10 bases, and 13 bases separated the two germline ends. The CDR3 runs to 14 residues. The DNA of the CDR3 is TGCGCCAGCAGCCAAGATCCCACCCGGGCAGAGCAGTTCTTC. Translating it yields CASSQDPTRAEQFF.

CDR3 coding DNA: TGTGCCTGGAACGGGGAAGGGAGGCAGTTCTTC. The encoded protein is CAWNGEGRQFF. The rearrangement links TRBV30 to TRBJ2-1; perhaps TRBD2 as D (5 bases). The germline V gene encodes CDR1 GTSNPN and CDR2 SVGIG (reference sequence). This CDR3 region has 11 residues. Trimming took 4 bases from V and 12 from J, leaving 13 bases between them.

This clonotype was found a few times. The chain links TRBV5-1 to TRBJ2-5; D may be TRBD2 (7 bases). The CDR3 sequence is 13 residues long. CDR1 and CDR2 (germline): SGHRS, YFSETQ. V lost 5 bases to trimming and J lost 4 bases, with 12 bases between them. The CDR3 loop reads CASSTGGPETQYF. The CDR3 coding sequence is TGCGCCAGCAGTACGGGGGGCCCAGAGACCCAGTACTTC.

V gene TRBV10-3 combines with J gene TRBJ2-5, with a weak D call TRBD1 (5 bases). Trimming removed 6 bases from V and 2 bases from J, with 16 bases in between. From germline, CDR1 is ENHRY and CDR2 SYGVKD. The CDR3 runs 15 residues. The CDR3 reads CAIRSKTTDQETQYF. CDR3 nucleotide sequence: TGTGCCATCAGAAGTAAGACGACAGATCAAGAGACCCAGTACTTC.

This clonotype was observed a few times. The V gene is TRBV6-2 or TRBV6-3, the J gene TRBJ2-4; the D is unclear. The CDR3 has 13 residues. V dropped 7 bases and J dropped 0 bases, with 7 bases sitting between them. CDR1 is MNHEY, CDR2 SVGEGT, per germline. CDR3 in amino acids: CASTPSAKNIQYF. In nucleotides, the CDR3 is TGTGCCAGCACCCCCTCAGCCAAAAACATTCAGTACTTC.

The V and J genes are TRBV3-1 and TRBJ2-3; tentative D call: TRBD2 (6 bases). Germline V gene data show CDR1 as LGHDT and CDR2 as YNNKEL (reference sequence). The V end was cut by 5 bases, the J end by 2 bases, with 11 bases between. The CDR3 is 14 amino acids. The CDR3 nucleotides are TGTGCCAGCAGCTTCCGGGAGCCCACAGATACGCAGTATTTT. Protein product: CASSFREPTDTQYF.

The V call is TRBV6-1, the J call TRBJ2-7, with 9 nucleotides matching TRBD2. Germline loops: CDR1 MNHNS, CDR2 SASEGT. Trimming at V came to 10 bases and at J to 1 base, leaving 8 bases not matched to a gene. The CDR3 sequence is 14 residues long. CDR3 in amino acids: CATRTSALSYEQYF. CDR3 coding DNA: TGTGCCACCCGGACTAGCGCCCTATCCTACGAGCAGTACTTC.

This clonotype was counted between two and nine times. In DNA, the CDR3 is TGCAGTGCCGAGGGGAGAGGGGCTTCGTACGAGCAGTACTTC. Protein: CSAEGRGASYEQYF. V and J are TRBV20-1 and TRBJ2-7; D possibly uses TRBD1 or TRBD2 (5 bases each). V was trimmed by 6 bases and J by 4 bases, leaving 19 bases between them. CDR3 length: 14 residues. In germline, CDR1 is DFQATT, CDR2 SNEGSKA (reference sequence).

The chain carries TRBV6-1 and TRBJ1-4, with TRBD1 identical over 7 bases. The CDR3 is 14 amino acids. Germline V gene sequence: CDR1 MNHNS, CDR2 SASEGT. Trimming cost V 5 bases and J 6 bases; bases outside gene matches: 6. CDR3 sequence: CASSPRGAYEKLFF. In DNA form, the CDR3 reads TGTGCCAGCAGTCCCAGGGGGGCATATGAAAAACTGTTTTTT.

This clonotype showed up just a few times. The V call is TRBV5-1, the J call TRBJ2-2; 12 positions match TRBD2. In germline, CDR1 is SGHRS, CDR2 YFSETQ. V gave up 4 bases and J gave up 5 bases; unmatched junction bases: 6. The CDR3 totals 16 residues. CDR3 sequence (DNA): TGCGCCAGCAGCGCAGGGACTAGCGGGCTTACCGGGGAGCTGTTTTTT. Protein sequence: CASSAGTSGLTGELFF.

This chain uses TRBV3-1 with TRBJ2-2, with 12 bases aligning to TRBD2. J gave up 5 bases and V 0 bases, and 4 bases lay outside the gene matches. This CDR3 comprises 17 residues. Germline-derived CDR1 and CDR2 are LGHDT and YNNKEL (reference sequence). The CDR3 nucleotides are TGTGCCAGCAGCCAAGATCTAGCGGGGGGGCGAACCGGGGAGCTGTTTTTT. It specifies CASSQDLAGGRTGELFF.

This clonotype was detected ten times or more. This chain joins TRBV7-9 and TRBJ1-1, with 7 bases matching TRBD1. Losses at the gene ends were 5 bases for V and 4 bases for J; bases not matched to a gene: 4. The CDR3 is 13 residues long. Germline loops: CDR1 SEHNR, CDR2 FQNEAQ (reference sequence). The CDR3 sequence: CASSPTGVTEAFF. Here the CDR3 DNA reads TGTGCCAGCAGCCCCACAGGGGTCACTGAAGCTTTCTTT.

This clonotype was found many times. The rearrangement uses TRBV12-3 or TRBV12-4 and TRBJ1-5; weak D call: TRBD1 (6 bases). This CDR3 has 17 residues. Trimming cost V 6 bases and J 0 bases, with 18 bases left between them. The CDR3 protein is CASSLEVGGISNQPQHF. The CDR3 DNA follows: TGTGCCAGCAGCCTTGAAGTAGGGGGGATTAGCAATCAGCCCCAGCATTTT.

This clonotype was detected once. The V and J genes are TRBV3-1 and TRBJ1-4, with D possibly matching TRBD1 (6 bases). The V end was cut by 10 bases, the J end by 5 bases, with 20 bases between. The length of the CDR3 is 15 residues. Germline V gives CDR1 LGHDT, CDR2 YNNKEL (reference sequence). The CDR3 sequence is CATTTSDRLNEKLFF. DNA for the CDR3: TGTGCCACCACCACTTCAGACAGGTTAAATGAAAAACTGTTTTTT.

A few counts support this clonotype. The V call is TRBV7-2, the J call TRBJ2-7; 11 bases are shared with TRBD2. Germline values: CDR1 SGHTA, CDR2 FQGNSA. V shed 6 bases and J 3 bases; nucleotides not matched to a gene: 7. The CDR3 spans 15 residues. The CDR3 here is CASSPEGLADYEQYF. CDR3 sequence (DNA): TGTGCCAGCAGTCCAGAGGGACTAGCGGACTACGAGCAGTACTTC.

V is TRBV7-9 and J is TRBJ2-7; 8 bases align to TRBD2. J was trimmed by 4 bases and V by 3 bases; bases with no gene match: 8. CDR1 and CDR2 (germline): SEHNR, FQNEAQ (reference sequence). The CDR3 extends over 15 amino acids. The CDR3: CASSFSGTMGYEQYF. CDR3 DNA: TGTGCCAGCAGCTTTAGCGGGACCATGGGGTACGAGCAGTACTTC.

This clonotype was found a few times. CDR3: CASGASGRAEQFF. In DNA form, the CDR3 reads TGTGCTAGTGGTGCTAGCGGGAGGGCTGAGCAGTTCTTC. This rearrangement joins TRBV12-5 to TRBJ2-1, with TRBD2 matching 12 bases. Looked up from germline, CDR1 is LGHNT and CDR2 is FRNRAP. Trimming cost V 5 bases and J 9 bases; bases outside gene matches: 2. This CDR3 has 13 amino acids.